This passage covers 32 T cell receptor beta chains from one sample sequenced in a study of OX40 agonist ivuxolimab in advanced cancers. TCRdb's table, derived via immunoSEQ multiplex PCR, lists solely in-frame clones and lacks some. The repertoire consists of about 51,000 clones, with around 77% occurring once and the leading ten covering approximately 2%. The sample here was CD4+ or CD8+ T cells sorted from blood, taken in a trial of the OX40 agonist ivuxolimab. Receptor source: an adult with an advanced solid tumor such as melanoma, head and neck, liver or kidney cancer.

By proportion, this clone is medium-sized (0.01 to 0.1%). This chain links TRBV11-2 with TRBJ1-1, with 7 bases fitting TRBD1. The V segment lost 5 bases and the J segment 1 base; nucleotides outside the gene matches: 16. The CDR3 covers 18 residues. Germline CDR1 and CDR2: SGHAT and FQNNGV. CDR3 in amino acids: CASSRLRTGSPTNTEAFF. The CDR3 nucleotides read TGTGCCAGCAGCCGACTGAGGACAGGTTCCCCAACGAACACTGAAGCTTTCTTT.

Concerning this clone: Other DNA sequences in this sample translate to the same CDR3. The rearrangement joins TRBV10-3 to TRBJ2-1; D remains ambiguous. Germline V gene sequence: CDR1 ENHRY, CDR2 SYGVKD. Trimming left V 3 bases short and J 2 bases short, with 5 bases between. CDR3 length: 13 residues. CDR3 sequence reads: CAISDSTYNEQFF. The CDR3 DNA reads TGTGCCATCAGTGACAGTACCTACAATGAGCAGTTCTTC.

About this clone: A read error may produce the germline difference seen at one junction end. The chain is built from TRBV5-1 and TRBJ2-7; 13 bases align to TRBD2. CDR1 SGHRS and CDR2 YFSETQ come from the germline V gene. The CDR3 is 14 amino acids. CDR3 amino acids: CASSTGTSGIPPGF. CDR3 sequence (DNA): TGCGCCAGCAGCACAGGGACTAGCGGGATCCCTCCTGGATTC. Full variable domain (outside the CDR3, taken from reference TRBV5-1 and TRBJ2-7): KAGVTQTPRYLIKTRGQQVTLSCSPISGHRSVSWYQQTPGQGLQFLFEYFSETQRNKGNFPGRFSGRQFSNSRSEMNVSTLELGDSALYLCASSTGTSGIPPGFGPGTRLTVT.

CDR3 residues: CASSRRGRVDETQYF. The CDR3 DNA reads TGTGCCAGTAGCCGTAGGGGGCGAGTGGACGAGACCCAGTACTTC. This sequence joins TRBV19 and TRBJ2-5; 7 positions match TRBD1. Germline trimming cut 6 bases from V and 5 bases from J; bases unmatched to any gene: 12. CDR1 is LNHDA, CDR2 SQIVND, per germline (reference sequence). The CDR3 extends over 15 amino acids.

The rearrangement joins TRBV7-6 to TRBJ2-1, with TRBD2 matching over 15 bases. Germline V gene sequence: CDR1 SGHVS, CDR2 FNYEAQ. The junction had 3 bases not matched to a gene; V was cut back by 0 bases and J by 6 bases. This CDR3 contains 17 residues. CDR3 residues: CASSLAGTSGRLNEQFF. The CDR3 DNA follows: TGTGCCAGCAGCTTAGCCGGGACTAGCGGGAGGCTCAATGAGCAGTTCTTC.

The V call is TRBV2, the J call TRBJ1-2; a possible D gene is TRBD1 (6 bases). CDR1 is SNHLY and CDR2 is FYNNEI in the germline V gene. This CDR3 has 13 residues. The V and J ends lost 5 bases and 0 bases respectively, with 7 bases between them. CDR3 protein: CASSRDTNYGYTF. As DNA, the CDR3 is TGTGCCAGCAGTCGGGACACTAACTATGGCTACACCTTC. The whole variable domain, remainder taken from reference TRBV2 and TRBJ1-2, is EPEVTQTPSHQVTQMGQEVILRCVPISNHLYFYWYRQILGQKVEFLVSFYNNEISEKSEIFDDQFSVERPDGSNFTLKIRSTKLEDSAMYFCASSRDTNYGYTFGSGTRLTVV.

The genes are TRBV7-9 and TRBJ1-4; D is uncertain. The germline V gene has CDR1 SEHNR and CDR2 FQNEAQ (reference sequence). The CDR3 loop spans 14 amino acids. Trimming removed 5 bases from V and 0 bases from J, with 7 bases in between. CDR3 coding DNA: TGTGCCAGCAGCCAAAACCCAACTAATGAAAAACTGTTTTTT. This codes for CASSQNPTNEKLFF. The full variable domain, with the rest looked up from reference TRBV7-9 and TRBJ1-4, is DTGVSQNPRHKITKRGQNVTFRCDPISEHNRLYWYRQTLGQGPEFLTYFQNEAQLEKSRLLSDRFSAERPKGSFSTLEIQRTEQGDSAMYLCASSQNPTNEKLFFGSGTQLSVL.

The genes are TRBV2 and TRBJ1-2; a possible D gene is TRBD1 (5 bases). V dropped 3 bases and J dropped 4 bases, with 9 bases sitting between them. CDR1 and CDR2 from the germline V gene are SNHLY and FYNNEI. The CDR3 length is 13 residues. CDR3 sequence (DNA): TGTGCCAGCAGTGACAGGGTGGCCTATGGCTACACCTTC. It translates to CASSDRVAYGYTF.

This sequence joins TRBV10-2 and TRBJ2-2, with 9 bases aligning to TRBD1. V shed 8 bases and J 6 bases; nucleotides not matched to a gene: 4. CDR3 size: 13 residues. Germline V CDR1 and CDR2: WSHSY, SAAADI. DNA for the CDR3: TGCGCCAGCGCCGGGACAGGGCCCGGGGAGCTGTTTTTT. Translating it yields CASAGTGPGELFF.

The chain employs TRBV28 and TRBJ1-2; no clear D. This CDR3 contains 13 residues. Trimming took 1 base from V and 5 from J, leaving 8 bases between them. Per germline, CDR1 MDHEN and CDR2 SYDVKM. CDR3 sequence (DNA): TGTGCCAGCAGTTTATTACGTCAATATGGCTACACCTTC. It is translated as CASSLLRQYGYTF.

V and J are TRBV5-4 and TRBJ2-1, with 10 nucleotides matching TRBD1. J gave up 6 bases and V 0 bases, and 3 bases lay outside the gene matches. Germline values: CDR1 SGHNT, CDR2 YYREEE (reference sequence). The CDR3 length is 15 residues. The CDR3 region is CASSLGQGARNEQFF. In nucleotides, the CDR3 is TGTGCCAGCAGCTTGGGACAGGGGGCCCGCAATGAGCAGTTCTTC. Supplemented by reference TRBV5-4 and TRBJ2-1, the full variable domain reads ETGVTQSPTHLIKTRGQQVTLRCSSQSGHNTVSWYQQALGQGPQFIFQYYREEENGRGNFPPRFSGLQFPNYSSELNVNALELDDSALYLCASSLGQGARNEQFFGPGTRLTVL.

The chain employs TRBV15 and TRBJ2-1; 9 bases match TRBD1. Germline V lookup: CDR1 LNHNV, CDR2 YYDKDF (reference sequence). J was trimmed by 7 bases and V by 2 bases; bases with no gene match: 6. CDR3 size: 15 residues. This CDR3 is CATSRPGQGRNEQFF. The CDR3 bases are TGTGCCACCAGCAGACCGGGACAGGGACGGAATGAGCAGTTCTTC.

The rearrangement links TRBV7-2 to TRBJ2-7; D call uncertain. The CDR3 spans 11 residues. The V gene's germline CDR1 is SGHTA and CDR2 FQGNSA. The V and J ends lost 3 bases and 3 bases respectively, with 3 bases between them. The CDR3 coding sequence is TGTGCCAGCAGCTTCCTCTACGAGCAGTACTTC. This gives the protein CASSFLYEQYF.

The chain joins TRBV19 to TRBJ1-5, with 7 bases fitting TRBD1. Germline values: CDR1 LNHDA, CDR2 SQIVND (reference sequence). The V segment lost 7 bases and the J segment 5 bases; nucleotides outside the gene matches: 5. This CDR3 is built from 13 residues. CDR3 DNA: TGTGCCAGTACTCCCGACAGGGATCAGCCCCAGCATTTT. Its protein is CASTPDRDQPQHF.

This clone turned up a few times. This chain joins TRBV7-9 and TRBJ2-7; 7 positions match TRBD2. The CDR3 length is 16 residues. The V segment lost 5 bases and the J segment 2 bases; nucleotides outside the gene matches: 12. The V gene's germline CDR1 is SEHNR and CDR2 FQNEAQ (reference sequence). CDR3 DNA sequence: TGTGCCAGCAGCCCCCTGAGCGGGACTAAAACCTACGAGCAGTACTTC. Its protein is CASSPLSGTKTYEQYF.

This chain joins TRBV28 and TRBJ1-4, with TRBD1 matching over 11 bases. The V gene end was trimmed by 6 bases and the J gene end by 7 bases; junction bases not matched to a gene: 7. Germline CDR1 reads MDHEN; CDR2 reads SYDVKM. This CDR3 comprises 15 residues. The DNA for the CDR3 is TGTGCCAGCAGCTCGTCCGGGACAGGGGGTGAAAAACTGTTTTTT. Protein product: CASSSSGTGGEKLFF.

The DNA of the CDR3 is TGCGCCAGCAGTGAGAGAAGGGGGTTGGCTGAAGCTTTCTTT. Residues: CASSERRGLAEAFF. The V call is TRBV10-1, the J call TRBJ1-1; D may be TRBD1 (6 bases). The CDR3 spans 14 residues. Trimming left V 2 bases short and J 6 bases short, with 13 bases between. The germline CDR1 and CDR2 sequences are WNHNN and SYGVQD (reference sequence).

This chain links TRBV2 with TRBJ2-7, with TRBD1 matching over 7 bases. This CDR3 spans 14 amino acids. Germline assignment: CDR1 SNHLY and CDR2 FYNNEI. With 6 bases clipped from V and 2 bases from J, the junction kept 7 bases outside the gene matches. CDR3 DNA sequence: TGTGCCAGCAGAATCCGACAGGGCCCCTACGAGCAGTACTTC. As protein: CASRIRQGPYEQYF.

The chain carries TRBV5-1 and TRBJ2-6, with 7 positions matching TRBD1. With V trimmed by 4 bases and J by 1 base, 2 bases remained unmatched. Germline CDR1 reads SGHRS; CDR2 reads YFSETQ. This CDR3 contains 15 residues. The CDR3 region has the DNA TGCGCCAGCAGCATGACAGGGTCTGGGGCCAACGTCCTGACTTTC. Residues: CASSMTGSGANVLTF.

The chain combines TRBV18 with TRBJ2-7; D is undetermined. Trimming stripped 6 bases from V and 0 bases from J, with 12 bases between. The length of the CDR3 is 14 residues. Looked up from germline, CDR1 is KGHSH and CDR2 is LQKENI. The CDR3: CASSYNGPSYEQYF. The CDR3 DNA follows: TGTGCCAGCTCTTATAACGGGCCCTCCTACGAGCAGTACTTC.

J is TRBJ2-5 and V is TRBV10-1, with a weak D call TRBD1 (6 bases). V lost 5 bases and J lost 2, with 12 bases in between. The V gene's germline CDR1 is WNHNN and CDR2 SYGVQD (reference sequence). The length of the CDR3 is 14 residues. In DNA, the CDR3 is TGCGCCAGCAGTACCGGACAGAATCAAGAGACCCAGTACTTC. This codes for CASSTGQNQETQYF.

This chain links TRBV28 with TRBJ1-2; 7 positions agree with TRBD1. There are 13 residues in the CDR3. The ends lost 4 bases at V and 2 bases at J; junction bases unmatched: 1. The germline CDR1 and CDR2 sequences are MDHEN and SYDVKM. Here the CDR3 reads CASSSGQNYGYTF. The CDR3 DNA reads TGTGCCAGCAGTTCGGGACAGAACTATGGCTACACCTTC.

The V gene is TRBV6-1, the J gene TRBJ1-5, with unresolved D. This CDR3 is built from 15 residues. Germline loops: CDR1 MNHNS, CDR2 SASEGT. Trimming shortened V by 7 bases and J by 5 bases, and 18 bases separated the two germline ends. CDR3 in amino acids: CASTDRWGRHQPQHF. CDR3 nucleotide sequence: TGTGCCAGCACTGACCGGTGGGGTAGGCATCAGCCCCAGCATTTT.

This chain joins TRBV4-2 and TRBJ2-2; D is unresolved. V was clipped by 1 base and J by 0 bases, with 12 bases between them. This CDR3 contains 17 residues. Germline-derived CDR1 and CDR2 are LGHNA and YNFKEQ. The CDR3 spells CASSQGPSGSNTGELFF. CDR3 DNA: TGTGCCAGCAGCCAAGGGCCTTCAGGTTCGAACACCGGGGAGCTGTTTTTT.

This clone was observed once. This chain links TRBV19 with TRBJ2-5; 15 positions agree with TRBD2. CDR1 and CDR2 (germline): LNHDA, SQIVND (reference sequence). This CDR3 region has 18 residues. Germline trimming cut 5 bases from V and 5 bases from J; bases unmatched to any gene: 12. The CDR3 here is CASSSAGTSGRPGETQYF. The CDR3 DNA reads as TGTGCCAGTAGTTCAGCCGGGACTAGCGGGAGGCCGGGGGAGACCCAGTACTTC. Looking up the rest from reference TRBV19 and TRBJ2-5 gives the full variable domain: DGGITQSPKYLFRKEGQNVTLSCEQNLNHDAMYWYRQDPGQGLRLIYYSQIVNDFQKGDIAEGYSVSREKKESFPLTVTSAQKNPTAFYLCASSSAGTSGRPGETQYFGPGTRLLVL.

CDR3 in amino acids: CASSGTSGSNEQFF. CDR3 DNA: TGCGCCAGCAGCGGGACTAGCGGGAGTAATGAGCAGTTCTTC. The genes are TRBV5-1 and TRBJ2-1; TRBD2 agrees at 14 bases. The CDR3 is 14 amino acids. J lost 7 bases, V lost 4 bases, and 1 base had no gene match. CDR1 is SGHRS and CDR2 is YFSETQ in the germline V gene. The complete variable domain, with remaining parts taken from reference TRBV5-1 and TRBJ2-1, reads KAGVTQTPRYLIKTRGQQVTLSCSPISGHRSVSWYQQTPGQGLQFLFEYFSETQRNKGNFPGRFSGRQFSNSRSEMNVSTLELGDSALYLCASSGTSGSNEQFFGPGTRLTVL.

The chain uses TRBV5-1 and TRBJ2-3; D not resolved. CDR1 and CDR2 from the germline V gene are SGHRS and YFSETQ. The CDR3 has 15 residues. V lost 5 bases and J lost 2, with 15 bases in between. The CDR3 DNA reads as TGCGCCAGCAGATTGACCCTAGGGCTCACAGATACGCAGTATTTT. Protein: CASRLTLGLTDTQYF.

The J gene is TRBJ2-7, the V gene TRBV15; the match to TRBD2 covers 11 bases. J was trimmed by 6 bases and V by 0 bases; bases with no gene match: 7. CDR1 is LNHNV, CDR2 YYDKDF, per germline (reference sequence). CDR3 length: 16 amino acids. This CDR3 reads CATSRDWVLAGGEQYF. The CDR3 nucleotides are TGTGCCACCAGCAGAGATTGGGTCCTAGCGGGAGGCGAGCAGTACTTC.

V gene TRBV29-1 combines with J gene TRBJ2-7, with TRBD1 identical over 11 bases. Trimming at V came to 8 bases and at J to 3 bases, leaving 6 bases not matched to a gene. Germline CDR1 SQVTM, CDR2 ANQGSEA. This CDR3 spans 13 amino acids. This CDR3 reads CSCLGTGGYEQYF. CDR3 in DNA: TGCAGCTGCCTCGGGACAGGGGGCTACGAGCAGTACTTC.

This chain connects TRBV4-1 to TRBJ2-4; no clear D gene. This CDR3 has 15 amino acids. The V end was cut by 4 bases, the J end by 1 base, with 11 bases between. CDR1 is MGHRA, CDR2 YSYEKL, per germline. The CDR3 protein is CASSPFDIAKNIQYF. The CDR3 nucleotides are TGCGCCAGCAGCCCGTTTGACATCGCCAAAAACATTCAGTACTTC.

The genes are TRBV10-3 and TRBJ1-2; a possible D gene is TRBD1 (6 bases). V lost 8 bases, J lost 6 bases, and 16 bases lay in between. CDR3 length: 13 residues. The germline CDR1 and CDR2 sequences are ENHRY and SYGVKD. CDR3 sequence (DNA): TGTGCCATCGGGTTGGGGGGCCTCGATGGCTACACCTTC. It is translated as CAIGLGGLDGYTF.

The chain uses TRBV10-3 and TRBJ1-5, with 8 nucleotides matching TRBD1. Trimming cost V 4 bases and J 6 bases; bases outside gene matches: 5. This CDR3 is 14 amino acids long. CDR1 ENHRY and CDR2 SYGVKD come from the germline V gene. The CDR3 DNA reads TGTGCCATCAGTGCGGGACAGGAGCGTCAGCCCCAGCATTTT. Protein: CAISAGQERQPQHF.